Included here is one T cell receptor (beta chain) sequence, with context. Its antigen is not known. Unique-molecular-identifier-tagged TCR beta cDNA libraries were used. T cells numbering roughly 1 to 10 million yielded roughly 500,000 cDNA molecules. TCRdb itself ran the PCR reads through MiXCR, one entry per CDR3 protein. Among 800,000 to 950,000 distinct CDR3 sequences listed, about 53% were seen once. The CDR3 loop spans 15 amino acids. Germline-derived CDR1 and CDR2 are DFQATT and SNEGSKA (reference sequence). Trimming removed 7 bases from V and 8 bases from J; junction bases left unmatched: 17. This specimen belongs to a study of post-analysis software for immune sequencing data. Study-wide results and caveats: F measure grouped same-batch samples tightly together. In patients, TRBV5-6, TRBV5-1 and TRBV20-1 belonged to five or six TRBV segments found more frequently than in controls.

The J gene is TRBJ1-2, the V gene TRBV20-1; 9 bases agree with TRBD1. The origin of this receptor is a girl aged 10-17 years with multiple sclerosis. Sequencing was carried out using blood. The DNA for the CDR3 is TGCAGTGGGGTTAGGGCGGGACAGGGAAGCGGGGGCTACACCTTC. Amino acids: CSGVRAGQGSGGYTF.